The clone carrying this T cell receptor (beta chain) was detected a few times. Clones were read by immunoSEQ multiplex PCR, and TCRdb kept only the in-frame ones, dropping some. The table has around 360,000 clones, approximately 87% seen once; the top ten hold more than 9%. The source of the sample is a study of blood T cell repertoires in COVID-19. Overall study: The United States, Italy and Spain were the sources of the acute and convalescent COVID-19 samples. Sources were T cells, B-cell-depleted T cells, or PBMCs; the material itself was cDNA or gDNA.

CDR3 length: 16 amino acids. The germline gives CDR1 MNHNS, CDR2 SASEGT. V lost 0 bases and J 2 bases, leaving 11 bases between the germline ends. This TCR came from a woman under 40 with COVID-19, enrolled during active disease. The specimen sequenced was peripheral blood. The chain joins TRBV6-1 to TRBJ1-3; no clear D gene. This CDR3 reads CASSEAVTVPGNTIYF. The CDR3 DNA is TGTGCCAGCAGTGAAGCAGTGACTGTCCCTGGAAACACCATATATTTT.